What follows describes a single T cell receptor beta chain. The germline V and J ends were trimmed by 6 bases and 6 bases, with 8 bases remaining between them. The germline gives CDR1 KGHSH, CDR2 LQKENI. This CDR3 spans 11 amino acids. The table came from immunoSEQ multiplex PCR; TCRdb's copy has only in-frame clones and leaves some out. The profile shows some 400,000 clones, 85% to 95% of them singletons. The sample comes from a study of shared T cell receptors in the human thymus. The receptor was derived from a human donor. The sample consisted of thymocytes. This chain connects TRBV18 to TRBJ1-2, with D unresolved. The CDR3 nucleotides read TGTGCCAGCTCCCGACCCGATGGCTACACCTTC. This encodes CASSRPDGYTF.